The rows below give T cell receptor beta chains drawn from one sample of a study of cytomegalovirus exposure and HLA in healthy donors. Measured with immunoSEQ multiplex PCR; TCRdb has only the in-frame clones, and not every one. The profile shows 150,000 or so clones, around 74% of them singletons. The sample taken for sequencing was PBMCs. Receptors originate from a man aged 18 to 30 in good health and CMV-seropositive. Each CDR3 is given with its conserved first and last residue. The D gene is left open where the match is weak. Size is stated for part of the rows, as once, few or many counts, or as a class when the clone is expanded.

D	length	V	size	J	DNA	CDR3
TRBD1	13	TRBV7-9	-	TRBJ1-2	TGTTCCAGCAGCTTAGCAGGGGGATATGGCTACACCTTC	CSSSLAGGYGYTF
-	14	TRBV5-1	-	TRBJ2-7	TGCGCCAGCAGCTTGGGCGAATTCCCCTACGAGCAGTACTTC	CASSLGEFPYEQYF
-	16	TRBV27	-	TRBJ1-6	TGTGCCAGCAGTTTATCGTTAGGCAGGGTCAATTCACCCCTCCACTTT	CASSLSLGRVNSPLHF
TRBD1	15	TRBV28	few	TRBJ1-2	TGTGCCAGCAGGCAAGGGGACAGGGGGTCGATCGGCTACACCTTC	CASRQGDRGSIGYTF
TRBD1	15	TRBV7-9	few	TRBJ1-1	TGTGCCAGCAGCTCTACGCTCGACAGGGGGCGGGAAGCTTTCTTT	CASSSTLDRGREAFF
TRBD2	12	TRBV5-1	few	TRBJ2-7	TGCGCCAGCAGCCCGAGCGGGGGTGAGCAGTACTTC	CASSPSGGEQYF
TRBD1	16	TRBV6-5	-	TRBJ2-7	TGTGCCAGCAGTTACTCCGGGACAGGACTCTCCTACGAGCAGTACTTC	CASSYSGTGLSYEQYF
TRBD1	14	TRBV6-5	once	TRBJ2-3	TGTGCCAGCAGTCGGGGACAGGGCACAGATACGCAGTATTTT	CASSRGQGTDTQYF
TRBD1	15	TRBV5-1	-	TRBJ1-1	TGCGCCAGCAGCTTGGGCGGGACAGAGGGGACTGAAGCTTTCTTT	CASSLGGTEGTEAFF
TRBD1	15	TRBV2	-	TRBJ1-1	TGTGCCAGCAGTGAAGCACAGGGGAGGAACACTGAAGCTTTCTTT	CASSEAQGRNTEAFF
TRBD1	14	TRBV28	-	TRBJ2-5	TGTGCCAGTAGACCGGGACAGGGCCGAGAGACCCAGTACTTC	CASRPGQGRETQYF
-	15	TRBV27	-	TRBJ2-1	TGTGCCAGCAGCCTCAGGCAGGCGAGTTACAATGAGCAGTTCTTC	CASSLRQASYNEQFF
TRBD2	13	TRBV27	-	TRBJ2-3	TGTGCCAGCAGACTAGCGGAGGCAGATACGCAGTATTTT	CASRLAEADTQYF
TRBD1	15	TRBV7-6	-	TRBJ2-2	TGTGCCAGCAGCTCGCAGGGGGCGAACACCGGGGAGCTGTTTTTT	CASSSQGANTGELFF
TRBD2	15	TRBV19	-	TRBJ2-1	TGTGCCAGTACAATTACTAGCGGGGGGAACAATGAGCAGTTCTTC	CASTITSGGNNEQFF
TRBD1	14	TRBV19	-	TRBJ1-3	TGTGCCAGTAGACCGGGACAGGAAAGAAACACCATATATTTT	CASRPGQERNTIYF
-	14	TRBV7-9	-	TRBJ1-6	TGTGCCGGCAGCTTACTACAGGACGGGGGGGCCCTCCACTTT	CAGSLLQDGGALHF
TRBD2	13	TRBV28	few	TRBJ2-2	TGTGCCAGCAGTTTGGCGGGGGCCGGGGAGCTGTTTTTT	CASSLAGAGELFF
-	13	TRBV28	-	TRBJ2-3	TGTGCCAGCAGTTTAAGCCAGGGAGATACGCAGTATTTT	CASSLSQGDTQYF
TRBD1	15	TRBV4-2	-	TRBJ2-7	TGTGCCAGCAGCCAAGATCCGGGACAGACCTACGAGCAGTACTTC	CASSQDPGQTYEQYF
TRBD1	15	TRBV6-1	-	TRBJ2-1	TGTGCCAGCAGAGAACAGGGGAGCGCCTACAATGAGCAGTTCTTC	CASREQGSAYNEQFF
-	13	TRBV10-1	once	TRBJ2-7	TGCGCCAGCAGCAAGGGACAATCCTACGAGCAGTACTTC	CASSKGQSYEQYF
-	15	TRBV28	-	TRBJ2-7	TGTGCCAGCAGCCCAAGGGGGGGTACGGGGCACGAGCAGTACTTC	CASSPRGGTGHEQYF
-	15	TRBV12-5	-	TRBJ2-1	TGTGCTAGTGGGCTGATGGGGGGTTCGTACAATGAGCAGTTCTTC	CASGLMGGSYNEQFF
TRBD2	15	TRBV9	-	TRBJ2-1	TGTGCCAGCAGCGTAGTACTAGCGGGTTCCGGTGAGCAGTTCTTC	CASSVVLAGSGEQFF
TRBD2	16	TRBV19	-	TRBJ2-3	TGTGCCAGTACCCTCCCTAGCGGGGGGGCGACAGATACGCAGTATTTT	CASTLPSGGATDTQYF